This passage covers 22 T cell receptor beta chains from one sample sequenced in a study of a mutant IDH1 vaccine in newly diagnosed glioma. Time point reported: week 5, during vaccination. It was 300 ug of mutant IDH1 20-mer peptide that made up each vaccine dose, given with topical imiquimod. Their recognized antigens are unknown. Assay used: immunoSEQ multiplex PCR; TCRdb lists only in-frame clones, some missing. This repertoire shows about 25,000 clones, approximately 80% found once; its top ten account for just under 9.5%. The sample was PBMCs, taken from a glioma patient whose treatment included an IDH1 peptide vaccine. The receptors come from a man between 35 and 55 years old with glioma.

The chain is built from TRBV2 and TRBJ1-2; D possibly corresponds to TRBD1 (6 bases). The CDR3 sequence is 14 residues long. Germline lookup yields CDR1 SNHLY and CDR2 FYNNEI. Trimming removed 7 bases at V and 1 base at J, with 13 bases between. Written as DNA, the CDR3 is TGTGCCAGCAATGGGGACACCGTTAACTATGGCTACACCTTC. Its protein product is CASNGDTVNYGYTF. Supplemented by reference TRBV2 and TRBJ1-2, the full variable domain reads EPEVTQTPSHQVTQMGQEVILRCVPISNHLYFYWYRQILGQKVEFLVSFYNNEISEKSEIFDDQFSVERPDGSNFTLKIRSTKLEDSAMYFCASNGDTVNYGYTFGSGTRLTVV.

The gene calls are TRBV6-4 and TRBJ1-2, with a weak D call TRBD1 (5 bases). V was pared by 3 bases and J by 6 bases, with 14 bases between. The CDR3 sequence is 14 residues long. Per the germline V gene, CDR1 is MRHNA and CDR2 is SNTAGT. As DNA, the CDR3 is TGTGCCAGCAGTGAAGGGGAGGGGTCCCATGGCTACACCTTC. Translation: CASSEGEGSHGYTF.

V gene TRBV19 combines with J gene TRBJ2-1; possible D gene TRBD2, 5 bases. Between the trimmed V and J ends, which lost 1 base and 4 bases, there was a span of 14 bases. The CDR3 length is 16 residues. Germline V gives CDR1 LNHDA, CDR2 SQIVND (reference sequence). DNA for the CDR3: TGTGCCAGTAGTATAGGCAGAGCAGAGGGATACAATGAGCAGTTCTTC. This gives the protein CASSIGRAEGYNEQFF.

This sequence joins TRBV6-5 and TRBJ1-1, with TRBD1 identical over 7 bases. This CDR3 contains 15 residues. The V gene's germline CDR1 is MNHEY and CDR2 SVGAGI. The V segment lost 6 bases and the J segment 0 bases; nucleotides outside the gene matches: 7. CDR3 in DNA: TGTGCCAGCAGATTTCTGGACAGGATGAACACTGAAGCTTTCTTT. Its protein product is CASRFLDRMNTEAFF.

This clone has only a few counts. V gene TRBV7-9 combines with J gene TRBJ1-1, with unresolved D. The CDR3 runs to 13 residues. Trimming took off 8 bases at V and 1 base at J, with 11 bases between the two ends. Germline values: CDR1 SEHNR, CDR2 FQNEAQ (reference sequence). CDR3 loop: CASFREGNTEAFF. CDR3 coding DNA: TGTGCCAGCTTCCGTGAGGGGAACACTGAAGCTTTCTTT.

The V and J genes are TRBV19 and TRBJ2-3; 11 bases align to TRBD2. The CDR3 contains 17 residues. In germline, CDR1 is LNHDA, CDR2 SQIVND (reference sequence). V dropped 4 bases and J dropped 3; count of bases not matched to a gene: 9. CDR3 loop: CASSTLDSGRGTDTQYF. CDR3 bases: TGTGCCAGTAGTACGCTGGATAGCGGGAGGGGGACAGATACGCAGTATTTT.

The genes are TRBV21-1 and TRBJ1-5; the DNA was not used to check the table's D call, TRBD1. TRBV21-1 is shown as a pseudogene. The CDR3 is made up of 15 amino acids. CDR3 nucleotide sequence: TGTGCCAGCAGCAAATACCAGGGGTCTAATCAGCCCCAGCATTTT. This translates into CASSKYQGSNQPQHF.

CDR3 residues: CASSLYQLAVGGELFF. The CDR3 DNA reads TGTGCCAGCAGCTTATATCAACTAGCGGTTGGCGGGGAGCTGTTTTTT. The rearrangement joins TRBV11-3 to TRBJ2-2, with 8 bases that match TRBD2. In germline, CDR1 is SGHNT, CDR2 YENEEA. V was pared by 2 bases and J by 7 bases, with 9 bases of the junction left unmatched. The CDR3 is 16 amino acids.

This clone qualifies as medium-sized. The chain couples TRBV5-8 to TRBJ1-4; 9 bases align to TRBD1. J lost 4 bases, V lost 6 bases, and 16 bases had no gene match. Germline lookup yields CDR1 SGHTS and CDR2 YDEGEE. The CDR3 sequence is 18 residues long. CDR3 sequence reads: CASNPGQGPNLLNEKLFF. DNA of the CDR3: TGTGCCAGCAACCCGGGACAGGGTCCCAACCTCCTTAATGAAAAACTGTTTTTT.

This clone was detected a few times. The rearrangement joins TRBV5-6 to TRBJ1-4, with D hard to call. The CDR3 extends over 16 amino acids. V dropped 0 bases and J dropped 4 bases, with 13 bases sitting between them. CDR1 and CDR2 (germline): SGHDT, YYEEEE. The CDR3 DNA is TGTGCCAGCAGCTTGGCCGCGTCAGGCAATAATGAAAAACTGTTTTTT. Its translation: CASSLAASGNNEKLFF.

V usage is TRBV7-8 and J usage is TRBJ1-2; 8 bases are a match to TRBD1. Losses at the gene ends were 6 bases for V and 6 bases for J; bases not matched to a gene: 18. Germline lookup yields CDR1 SGHVS and CDR2 FQNEAQ. This CDR3 has 17 amino acids. The CDR3 nucleotides read TGTGCCAGCAGTCACAATCCGGGACAGGCTTATCATGATGGCTACACCTTC. Translating gives CASSHNPGQAYHDGYTF.

The chain uses TRBV29-1 and TRBJ1-2, with 7 bases identical to TRBD1. CDR1 is SQVTM and CDR2 is ANQGSEA in the germline V gene. This CDR3 is built from 15 residues. With 4 bases clipped from V and 6 bases from J, the junction kept 14 bases outside the gene matches. The CDR3 sequence: CSVGPRDSIMDGYTF. For the CDR3, the DNA is TGCAGCGTTGGACCCCGGGACAGTATTATGGATGGCTACACCTTC.

The rearrangement uses TRBV5-1 and TRBJ2-2; D might be TRBD2 (6 bases). V lost 1 base, J lost 5 bases, and 12 bases lay in between. CDR1 SGHRS and CDR2 YFSETQ come from the germline V gene. The CDR3 sequence is 15 residues long. CDR3 sequence (DNA): TGCGCCAGCAGCTTGCTTAGCGGAGGAACCGGGGAGCTGTTTTTT. Translated, it gives CASSLLSGGTGELFF.

This clone was detected only a few times. The chain uses TRBV15 and TRBJ1-1; D call uncertain. The CDR3 is 12 residues long. Germline CDR1 and CDR2: LNHNV and YYDKDF (reference sequence). The V and J ends lost 3 bases and 0 bases respectively, with 2 bases between them. CDR3 DNA: TGTGCCACCAGCAGTATGAACACTGAAGCTTTCTTT. It encodes CATSSMNTEAFF. The entire variable domain, with the rest obtained from reference TRBV15 and TRBJ1-1, is as follows: DAMVIQNPRYQVTQFGKPVTLSCSQTLNHNVMYWYQQKSSQAPKLLFHYYDKDFNNEADTPDNFQSRRPNTSFCFLDIRSPGLGDTAMYLCATSSMNTEAFFGQGTRLTVV.

The chain couples TRBV18 to TRBJ1-5; the D gene is possibly TRBD1 (5 bases). The CDR3 is 14 residues long. Per germline, CDR1 KGHSH and CDR2 LQKENI. The ends were cut back, 2 bases at V and 6 bases at J, with 11 bases in the middle. The CDR3 DNA is TGTGCCAGCTCACCAACAGGTGCTGGTCAGCCCCAGCATTTT. It yields the protein CASSPTGAGQPQHF.

The sample holds a few counts of this clone. V usage is TRBV10-1 and J usage is TRBJ2-3; 13 bases map to TRBD2. Trimming removed 7 bases from V and 4 bases from J; junction bases left unmatched: 20. In germline, CDR1 is WNHNN, CDR2 SYGVQD (reference sequence). The CDR3 covers 20 residues. Here the CDR3 reads CASIPGTSGTCQGYADTQYF. CDR3 DNA sequence: TGCGCCAGCATTCCAGGGACTAGCGGGACCTGCCAGGGGTACGCAGATACGCAGTATTTT.

The V call is TRBV6-6, the J call TRBJ2-2; the match to TRBD2 covers 10 bases. This CDR3 is 16 amino acids long. The germline gives CDR1 MNHNY, CDR2 SVGAGI (reference sequence). V gave up 4 bases and J gave up 5 bases; unmatched junction bases: 7. The CDR3, as DNA: TGTGCCAGCAGTTCGGGACTAGCGACTGAAACCGGGGAGCTGTTTTTT. Protein product: CASSSGLATETGELFF.

In DNA form, the CDR3 reads TGCGCCAGCAGCCAAGGGGACAGCCACACCGGGGAGCTGTTTTTT. Residues: CASSQGDSHTGELFF. The chain employs TRBV4-3 and TRBJ2-2; TRBD1 aligns across 7 bases. The CDR3 extends over 15 amino acids. Germline V gives CDR1 LGHNA, CDR2 YSLEER. V shed 1 base, J shed 3 bases, and the junction held 2 bases outside the gene matches.

J is TRBJ2-3 and V is TRBV5-1; D unresolved. Germline V gene lookup returns CDR1 SGHRS and CDR2 YFSETQ. The CDR3 spans 17 residues. V was cut by 4 bases and J by 0 bases, with 18 bases left in between. CDR3 protein: CASSTRWVAESTDTQYF. The CDR3 nucleotides read TGCGCCAGCAGCACCCGGTGGGTGGCAGAAAGCACAGATACGCAGTATTTT.

This chain joins TRBV5-1 and TRBJ2-3, with D perhaps assigned TRBD1 or TRBD2 (5 bases each). The CDR3 loop spans 16 amino acids. The V gene lost 4 bases and the J gene lost 2 bases, with 17 bases spanning the gap. Looked up from germline, CDR1 is SGHRS and CDR2 is YFSETQ. CDR3 in amino acids: CASSRRDPPVTDTQYF. The CDR3 nucleotides read TGCGCCAGCAGCCGCCGGGACCCCCCCGTCACAGATACGCAGTATTTT. Complete variable domain (other parts from reference TRBV5-1 and TRBJ2-3): KAGVTQTPRYLIKTRGQQVTLSCSPISGHRSVSWYQQTPGQGLQFLFEYFSETQRNKGNFPGRFSGRQFSNSRSEMNVSTLELGDSALYLCASSRRDPPVTDTQYFGPGTRLTVL.

This clone was seen just once. This chain uses TRBV5-1 with TRBJ2-7; D might be TRBD1 (5 bases). The V and J ends lost 0 bases and 3 bases respectively, with 16 bases between them. Per germline, CDR1 SGHRS and CDR2 YFSETQ. The CDR3 length is 16 residues. Here the CDR3 DNA reads TGCGCCAGCAGCTTGGGGCGTCAGGGCGCGGTCTACGAGCAGTACTTC. Amino acid sequence: CASSLGRQGAVYEQYF.

In DNA, the CDR3 is TGTGCCAGCAGCCCTATTAGGGCAGTCTCCTCTGGAAACACCATATATTTT. Its protein is CASSPIRAVSSGNTIYF. The chain recombines TRBV16 with TRBJ1-3; no definite D call. This CDR3 has 17 residues. V lost 4 bases and J lost 0, with 16 bases in between. CDR1 is KGHSY, CDR2 FQNENV, per germline.